The rows below give T cell receptor beta chains drawn from one sample of a study of CD8 T cells in ankylosing spondylitis. One entry per CDR3 protein results from TCRdb running MiXCR on the 5' RACE reads. There are hundreds of thousands of distinct CDR3 sequences in the sample; approximately 20% occur only once, and about 12% lies in the top ten. The specimen was blood, either unsorted or a sorted T cell fraction (not recorded which). Receptors originate from a male donor with ankylosing spondylitis or in good health (not recorded which). CDR3s include the opening cysteine and the closing phenylalanine or tryptophan. The size entry is marked missing in some rows and otherwise reads once, few, many or a size class.

j_call clone_size v_call cdr3_aa
TRBJ2-5 - TRBV4-2 CASSTPMLGDHQETQYF
TRBJ2-7 few TRBV5-1 CASSLTGTSGVSYEQYF
TRBJ2-1 - TRBV5-6 CASSQRGAGRNEQFF
TRBJ2-1 - TRBV24-1 CATSVRGTEQFF
TRBJ2-7 - TRBV15 CATSLRAGGTYEQYF
TRBJ1-2 - TRBV27 CASSFQGDLYGYTF
TRBJ2-7 few TRBV28 CASGVSVSYEQYF
TRBJ2-3 - TRBV15 CATSGSPGLADTDTQYF
TRBJ2-3 few TRBV6-5 CASSYSGGVRLTDTQYF
TRBJ2-1 - TRBV4-2 CASSHELAGGRGEQFF
TRBJ2-7 - TRBV12-3/TRBV12-4 CASGEGQFYEQYF
TRBJ1-1 few TRBV13 CASSPRAENTEAFF
TRBJ2-7 - TRBV4-2 CASSQDLAEFYEQYF
TRBJ2-3 few TRBV2 CASRVAGVDTQYF
TRBJ2-7 - TRBV2 CASSEYAESYEQYF
TRBJ2-1 few TRBV21-1 CASSLPRGGFYNEQFF
TRBJ1-1 - TRBV12-3/TRBV12-4 CASSRRSRYEAFF
TRBJ2-7 few TRBV20-1 CSARSRSSYEQYF
TRBJ2-7 - TRBV27 CASSFAAGAYEQYF
TRBJ2-7 - TRBV7-9 CASSLAAGGEQYF
TRBJ2-1 - TRBV13 CASSFPTYNEQFF
TRBJ2-2 - TRBV5-6 CASTLAADRTGELFF
TRBJ2-2 - TRBV5-4 CASSFGAGGKTGELFF
TRBJ2-7 - TRBV9 CASSVVGSSYEQYF
TRBJ1-5 many TRBV12-3/TRBV12-4 CASSLVGFGNQPQHF
TRBJ2-5 - TRBV20-1 CSARDGAGGIQETQYF
TRBJ2-2 - TRBV6-5 CASSYVLGTGELFF
TRBJ2-2 - TRBV11-2 CASSLLRGPGELFF
TRBJ2-6 - TRBV14 CASSPGLSGANVLTF